The source of this T cell receptor (beta chain) is a study of identical twins. The authors used template switching to add a universal primer site and gave cDNA unique molecular identifiers. TCRdb re-called the 5' RACE reads through MiXCR, storing one row per CDR3 protein. The sample yields fewer than 350,000 distinct CDR3 sequences, roughly 8.6% seen once. The germline CDR1 and CDR2 sequences are MNHEY and SMNVEV (reference sequence). The V and J ends lost 2 bases and 2 bases respectively, with 6 bases between them. This CDR3 is built from 13 residues. This clonotype was counted only a few times. Its antigen is undetermined. The study, taken as a whole, reports: For zero-insertion analyses, partial confounding could come from invariant MAIT and iNKT cells. Sharing of beta out-of-frame sequences by twins showed a weaker excess. Memory repertoires showed no such pattern, whereas abundant cord blood beta clonotypes carried fewer insertions.

The data also belong to a second study, concerning yellow fever vaccine responses in identical twins.

Sample: memory (CD45RO+) T cells sorted from blood. The receptor was derived from a woman aged 18-29 years in good health. This sequence joins TRBV27 and TRBJ1-2, with D unresolved. The DNA of the CDR3 is TGTGCCAGCAGTTTAAGTCAGAACTATGGCTACACCTTC. This translates into CASSLSQNYGYTF.